This TCR beta chain was observed in a study of shared clonotypes between healthy human individuals. Regarding this clone: As yet, its antigen is unknown.

Only in-frame clones appear in the TCRdb table, and some are missing; sequencing was by immunoSEQ multiplex PCR. The profile shows 950,000 to 1,100,000 clones, about 84% of them singletons. Germline V CDR1 and CDR2: SGHVS, FNYEAQ. The CDR3 has 14 residues. V lost 4 bases, J lost 3 bases, and 11 bases lay in between. General study points: Clonotype sharing among donors likely depends on sequencing depth.

The V call is TRBV7-6, the J call TRBJ2-3; tentative D call: TRBD2 (6 bases). The TCR sequence derives from a man between 18 and 35 years old in good health. Some clones in this sample may be carry-over from other donors' samples. Sequencing was performed on memory CD4+ T cells from PBMCs. Subset in this sample: CD45RA-negative fraction. The CDR3 DNA follows: TGTGCCAGCAGCTCCGTCCGGGGGACAGATACGCAGTATTTT. Translated, it gives CASSSVRGTDTQYF.